This record concerns one T cell receptor (beta chain) sequence. This receptor's antigen is unknown. There are no base qualities to consult, and no much larger clone falls within one base. Donors were healthy HIV-negative adults with no recently reported acute infections or vaccinations. Every donor was a Caucasian adult living in Nashville, Tennessee, USA. CD4+ T cells were enriched through magnetic negative selection, after which naive cells were positively selected on CD45RA and the remaining negative fraction served as the memory subset. After blood collection by leukapheresis, PBMCs were isolated using Ficoll-Histopaque density gradient centrifugation and then cryopreserved in the vapor phase of liquid nitrogen. Purity and quantity of every magnetically sorted T cell population were checked by analytical flow cytometry. From each sorted fraction, genomic DNA was isolated and quantified by UV absorbance on a Nanodrop 2000c.

TCR CDR3 regions were amplified from genomic DNA by multiplex PCR using the deep immunoSEQ assay. Extracted genomic DNA from each cell subset was spread evenly across all wells of several immunoSEQ 96-well plates, with each plate serving as a replicate. For sorted subsets, around 0.2 ug of genomic DNA, equivalent to about 30,000 T cell genomes, went into each replicate PCR. Purified libraries were measured with a Qubit 3.0 fluorometer, size-checked on a Bioanalyzer 2100, and measured again with the KAPA Library Quantification kit. Every immunoSEQ 96-well plate was sequenced on a separate single-read 150-cycle Illumina NextSeq 550 flow cell. Regarding the original processing steps: Because only junctional sequences without quality scores were contained in the immunoSEQ output, filtering matching that applied to full-length reads could not be performed. Sequences were annotated with PyIR, a Python wrapper for IgBLAST v1.9, using IMGT germline references to assign V/J genes and CDR3. Any read was removed if the V/J assignment was weak (E-value above 1e-6), the CDR3 was missing, or the read contained stop codons, out-of-frame junctions, or ambiguous translated residues. V3J clonotypes were defined by identical inferred V gene, J gene, and CDR3 amino acid sequence. Percentage overlap between repertoires was computed as shared unique clonotypes divided by the size of the smaller repertoire. Richness of each repertoire was evaluated using RTK rarefaction, the Chao1 estimator, and Recon v2.1 estimates of unobserved clonotypes. For all TCRbeta clonotypes obtained by the gDNA method from four donors, generation probabilities were computed with OLGA. TCRdb took this table from immuneACCESS and kept in-frame rearrangements with V and J called. Such tables lack part of the clones; where checked against another copy, unresolved V genes explain under half of the gap, and the rest is unexplained. That table is the source of V, J and clone size, and D and trimming were worked out from the DNA. Present in this sample are about 2.3 million clones, about 92% of which were seen just once. The ten top clones hold 0.39% of the sample.

This specimen comes from a study of shared clonotypes between healthy human individuals (dated by TCRdb to about 2020). For the wider study: A few men and a couple of women, aged 18 to 49 years, made up the cohort. To estimate repertoire size and how much clonotype sharing occurs between individuals, the study deeply sequenced the blood TCR repertoires of roughly 5 healthy adults. Per donor, three plates each were used for CD4 naive and CD4 memory, two for CD8 naive, and one for CD8 memory. Different laboratories and diverse techniques were used to prepare libraries and sequence TCR repertoires, to increase sequencing depth and limit assay-specific biases. Between about 0.9 and 8.9 billion PBMCs per donor were obtained by leukapheresis.

Results and caveats for the whole study, not just this receptor: Only blood was sampled, and tissue TCR repertoires likely differ from those in blood. Incomplete sequencing was indicated by rarefaction of sorted-subset datasets, despite the large sequencing depth. Compared with non-shared clonotypes, clonotypes shared by all four sorted-subset donors had higher generation probabilities. The genetic and exposure-history diversity represented was limited by the small number of donors. Sharing across a few donors was observed for about 5% of naive CD4, over 3% of naive CD8, roughly 2.4% of memory CD4, and roughly 0.4% of memory CD8 clonotypes. Pairwise subsampling led to the expectation that sequencing depth would affect the degree of clonotype sharing among donors. Naive subsets generally had larger estimated clonotype richness than memory subsets.

CDR3 length: 16 amino acids, cysteine to phenylalanine. Kept here is only the CDR3 DNA, which spans 48 bases and is read in frame from base 1. Sequences SGHDN (CDR1) and FVKESK (CDR2) are obtained from the germline V gene. The germline V end is reduced by 4 bases and the J end by 4 bases; junction bases left unmatched: 7. The sample taken for sequencing was naive CD4+ T cells from PBMCs. The label giving this sample's cell subset or site can be read as: CD45RA+ positively selected. This receptor was identified in a young man in good health. Some clones in this sample may be carry-over from other donors' samples. This sequence uses TRBV14 and TRBJ2-1; 10 nucleotides in the junction match TRBD2. The DNA sequence follows: TGTGCCAGCAGCCTAAGGACTAGCGGATATTACAATGAGCAGTTCTTC. Its protein product is CASSLRTSGYYNEQFF.